This TCR beta chain was captured in a study of technical replicates of blood from a few donors. The germline V gene encodes CDR1 SGHVS and CDR2 FNYEAQ. The length of the CDR3 is 14 residues. Trimming removed 2 bases from V and 9 bases from J, with 11 bases in between. TCRdb keeps only in-frame clones here, not all; method: immunoSEQ multiplex PCR. The table has around 86,000 clones, around 96% seen once. The chain employs TRBV7-6 and TRBJ1-6, with D possibly being TRBD1 (5 bases). Specimen: T cells isolated from PBMCs. The source of this sequence is a human donor in good health. The chain's CDR3 is CASSLSGGSSPLHF. CDR3 sequence (DNA): TGTGCCAGCAGCTTATCGGGGGGTTCTTCACCCCTCCACTTT.